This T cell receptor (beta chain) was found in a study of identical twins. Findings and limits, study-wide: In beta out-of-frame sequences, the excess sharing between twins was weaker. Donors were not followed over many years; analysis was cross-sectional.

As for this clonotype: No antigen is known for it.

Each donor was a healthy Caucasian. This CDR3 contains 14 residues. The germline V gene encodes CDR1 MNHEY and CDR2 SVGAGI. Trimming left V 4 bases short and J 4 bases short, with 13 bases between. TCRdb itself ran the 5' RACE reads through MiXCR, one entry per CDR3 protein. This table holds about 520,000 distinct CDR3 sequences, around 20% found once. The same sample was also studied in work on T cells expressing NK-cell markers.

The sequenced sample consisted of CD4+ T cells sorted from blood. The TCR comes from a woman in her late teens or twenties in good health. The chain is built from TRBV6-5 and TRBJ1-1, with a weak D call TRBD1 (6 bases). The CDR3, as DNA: TGTGCCAGCAGTTCCGCAGGGGTTGGCACTGAAGCTTTCTTT. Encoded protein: CASSSAGVGTEAFF.